This TCR beta chain was recovered during a study of T-cell memory formation after mild COVID-19. The CDR3 consists of 16 residues. The V end was cut by 0 bases, the J end by 0 bases, with 9 bases between. Germline CDR1 LGHNA, CDR2 YSLEER. Study findings and constraints: Clones that got smaller from day 15 to 85 had even CD4/CD8, while clones growing later tipped toward CD4+. Nothing confirmed that second-wave clones peaking on day 37 were specific for SARS-CoV-2.

Turning to this clonotype: Its antigen is undetermined.

A 5'RACE reaction primed in the constant segment made cDNA libraries of TCR alpha and TCR beta, and these carried sample barcodes and UMIs. TCRdb analysed the 5' RACE reads with MiXCR anew, one entry per CDR3 protein. The sample holds hundreds of thousands of distinct CDR3 sequences; about 24% are singletons and the top ten take about 10%. The rearrangement joins TRBV4-3 to TRBJ1-5; D remains unclear. The TCR was taken from an adult woman who had mild COVID-19 (a few samples of this study predate the infection). Cell type and time point are not known. Sequencing was carried out using PBMCs or a T cell subset sorted from them (not recorded which). The CDR3 region is CASSQDEDLSNQPQHF. Here the CDR3 DNA reads TGCGCCAGCAGCCAAGACGAGGACCTTAGCAATCAGCCCCAGCATTTT.